The T cell receptor (beta chain) described here comes from a study of blood T cell repertoires in COVID-19. At the level of the study: Specimens from acute and convalescent COVID-19 originated in the United States, Italy and Spain. Sources were T cells, B-cell-depleted T cells, or PBMCs; the material itself was cDNA or gDNA.

Original data processing: The authors estimated nucleated cell counts from reference gene primer amplification. Data came from immunoSEQ multiplex PCR; TCRdb stores just in-frame clones and leaves some out. V and J calls and clone size are as listed in that table; D and trimming were resolved from the DNA. This table holds around 180,000 clones, around 82% found once. The germline gives CDR1 SGDLS, CDR2 YYNGEE. The CDR3 sequence is 18 residues long. V trimming: 4 bases; J trimming: 2 bases; junction bases outside the gene matches: 9. This chain joins TRBV9 and TRBJ2-6; TRBD1 agrees at 10 bases. Sequenced: peripheral blood. The clonotype was recovered from a woman older than 75 with acute or convalescent COVID-19. The CDR3 loop reads CASSFRTGGIAGANVLTF. The DNA for the CDR3 is TGTGCCAGCAGCTTCCGGACAGGGGGAATTGCTGGGGCCAACGTCCTGACTTTC.